This T cell receptor (beta chain) was retrieved from a study of blood T cell repertoires in COVID-19. Study information: COVID-19 samples from acute and convalescent phases originated in the United States, Italy and Spain. PBMCs, B-cell-depleted T cells, or T cells provided the cDNA or gDNA that made up the material.

Germline assignment: CDR1 LNHDA and CDR2 SQIVND (reference sequence). The V and J ends lost 8 bases and 3 bases respectively, with 17 bases between them. This CDR3 contains 15 residues. In the original workflow: Estimates of nucleated cell counts were drawn from the amplification of reference gene primers. Sequencing used immunoSEQ multiplex PCR; TCRdb keeps in-frame clones, though not all of them. Clone size and the V and J calls come from that table; the DNA yielded D and trimming. The sample carries approximately 210,000 clones, roughly 90% recorded once. This chain uses TRBV19 with TRBJ2-1, with D maybe TRBD1 (5 bases). This receptor was taken from an older woman with acute or convalescent COVID-19. The sequenced material came from peripheral blood. The CDR3 nucleotides are TGTGCCAGTTCCCACAGTGGGGCGAACTACAATGAGCAGTTCTTC. It codes for CASSHSGANYNEQFF.